This is a list of T cell receptor beta chains from one sample in a study of monozygotic twins with inflammatory bowel disease. TCRdb reprocessed the 5' RACE reads, keeping one entry per CDR3 protein, no DNA. In all, the sample yields about 380,000 distinct CDR3 sequences. Sequenced sample: blood. These receptor sequences come from a human donor with ulcerative colitis or Crohn's disease, or a healthy co-twin of an affected twin (not recorded which). CDR3s include the opening cysteine and the closing phenylalanine or tryptophan. Fields, in order: CDR3 length, V gene, J gene, CDR3 protein.

15,TRBV10-3,TRBJ2-3,CAIRAGTGGTDTQYF
13,TRBV12-3/TRBV12-4,TRBJ2-2,CASKGVNTGELFF
11,TRBV3-1,TRBJ2-7,CASSRGVEQYF
17,TRBV2,TRBJ2-1,CASSVPRGSGGFNEQFF
15,TRBV7-2,TRBJ2-4,CASSLSRAYADIQYF
18,TRBV15,TRBJ1-1,CATSRDLHTTGGRTEAFF
14,TRBV4-3,TRBJ2-5,CASSQKRAGETQYF
14,TRBV2,TRBJ2-7,CASRRTARYYEQYF
15,TRBV6-5,TRBJ1-5,CASSSGKRGDQPQHF
16,TRBV18,TRBJ2-3,CASSPALRQGYDTQYF
14,TRBV18,TRBJ1-1,CASSPGLSDTEAFF
15,TRBV18,TRBJ2-2,CASSRDTTNTGELFF
17,TRBV7-2,TRBJ1-2,CASSPSPLLHGDYGYTF
19,TRBV6-2/TRBV6-3,TRBJ1-1,CASSYGNPYSNRERTEAFF
16,TRBV4-1,TRBJ2-1,CASSQYGTSLSNEQFF
16,TRBV5-1,TRBJ2-3,CASSLLTGGSTDTQYF
15,TRBV29-1,TRBJ2-4,CSVLSEGHAKNIQYF
14,TRBV12-3/TRBV12-4,TRBJ2-7,CASSYGINDYEQYF
15,TRBV2,TRBJ2-2,CASRQGLAGLGELFF
15,TRBV19,TRBJ2-6,CASSMGRSGANVLTF
17,TRBV12-3/TRBV12-4,TRBJ2-2,CASSQIAGDRVDGELFF
15,TRBV5-5,TRBJ2-7,CASSFTSGGAEEQYF
16,TRBV5-6,TRBJ2-7,CACSLALAGISYEQYF
15,TRBV5-1,TRBJ2-2,CASSLGLANTGELFF
12,TRBV29-1,TRBJ1-2,CSVEGPGDGYTF
13,TRBV12-3/TRBV12-4,TRBJ2-7,CASSLHRTGEQYF
14,TRBV5-1,TRBJ1-2,CASSDTRGLGGYTF
14,TRBV5-1,TRBJ2-7,CASTRQGGVDEQYF
16,TRBV7-6,TRBJ1-4,CASSLAEEGLNEKLFF
14,TRBV3-1,TRBJ2-2,CASGGSANTGELFF
14,TRBV4-2,TRBJ1-2,CASNQEGREGGYTF
16,TRBV7-9,TRBJ2-7,CASSLGLAGLDYEQYF
12,TRBV12-3/TRBV12-4,TRBJ1-1,CASHGQGTEAFF
12,TRBV5-1,TRBJ2-7,CASRDGEYEQYF
16,TRBV11-2,TRBJ2-2,CASSTPTIANTGELFF
16,TRBV7-8,TRBJ1-1,CASSVRRQGGGTEAFF
15,TRBV7-8,TRBJ2-3,CASSLGYAYTDTQYF
15,TRBV20-1,TRBJ2-1,CSARDRRRGYNEQFF
15,TRBV5-1,TRBJ2-1,CASSLTNSAYNEQFF
14,TRBV5-1,TRBJ2-7,CASSLVVQPYEQYF
11,TRBV29-1,TRBJ1-2,CSVEIRDGYTF
16,TRBV7-3,TRBJ2-5,CASSLSRAGAGETQYF
17,TRBV11-3,TRBJ2-6,CASSPPPGAEGANVLTF
15,TRBV27,TRBJ2-1,CASSVIMGFYNEQFF
14,TRBV11-2,TRBJ2-7,CASSKLYPAYEQYF
14,TRBV9,TRBJ1-2,CASSVTDTTRGYTF
13,TRBV5-1,TRBJ1-2,CASSLAQGYGYTF
16,TRBV9,TRBJ2-1,CASSVAGTGGYSEQFF
13,TRBV12-3/TRBV12-4,TRBJ1-5,CASSWGENQPQHF
15,TRBV18,TRBJ1-5,CASSPGQRRNQPQHF
15,TRBV4-3,TRBJ2-2,CASSQSNYNTGELFF
14,TRBV6-2/TRBV6-3,TRBJ2-3,CASNRQGGADTQYF
14,TRBV30,TRBJ2-7,CASLKGALSYEQYF
12,TRBV11-2,TRBJ2-5,CASSSLYDKALF
13,TRBV4-3,TRBJ2-3,CASRSRGTDTQYF
15,TRBV18,TRBJ2-6,CASSPQISGANVLTF
12,TRBV5-6,TRBJ2-7,CASSSLTGEQYF
14,TRBV5-4,TRBJ1-1,CAGSSQTGGTEAFF
15,TRBV4-2,TRBJ2-7,CASSQGRDPTYEQYF